This T cell receptor beta chain came from a study of neurological immune-mediated disorders. Overall study findings and caveats: No CDR3 amino acid sequences were shared by expanded clones across subjects, suggesting private repertoires in all groups.

The making of cDNA relied on 5'RACE with 10-nucleotide random UMIs. Using its own MiXCR run on the 5' RACE reads, TCRdb lists one record per CDR3 protein. The table has approximately 74,000 distinct CDR3 sequences, around 9.9% seen once; the top ten hold 1.5% to 2%. CDR1 DFQATT and CDR2 SNEGSKA come from the germline V gene (reference sequence). With 1 base clipped from V and 4 bases from J, the junction kept 2 bases outside the gene matches. The CDR3 sequence is 13 residues long. This clonotype appeared many times. What it binds is not known. The sample comprised PBMCs. This chain connects TRBV20-1 to TRBJ2-3; 7 bases align to TRBD2. The receptor comes from a man aged 45-65 years in good health. CDR3 residues: CSARVAGADTQYF. DNA of the CDR3: TGCAGTGCTAGAGTGGCGGGGGCAGATACGCAGTATTTT.